This is a list of T cell receptor beta chains from one sample in a study of cytomegalovirus exposure and HLA in healthy donors. Clones were sequenced by immunoSEQ multiplex PCR, and TCRdb holds only the in-frame ones, with some missing. Of 90,000 to 130,000 clones in the sample, roughly 73% were seen once. The source material was PBMCs. Receptors were obtained from a woman aged 30 to 39 in good health and CMV-seronegative. Both conserved end residues are part of each CDR3. Each record gives: V gene, clone size, J gene, D gene, CDR3 protein, CDR3 DNA. A D gene is named only where the DNA matches it firmly. The size entry is marked missing in some rows and otherwise reads once, few, many or a size class.

TRBV27	-	TRBJ1-1	TRBD1	CASSVQGGTEAFF	TGTGCCAGCAGTGTACAGGGGGGCACTGAAGCTTTCTTT
TRBV30	few	TRBJ1-2	-	CAWDSGPIFGYTF	TGTGCCTGGGACAGTGGTCCTATTTTTGGCTACACCTTC
TRBV2	-	TRBJ1-6	TRBD1	CASSLMTGRDSPFHF	TGTGCCAGCAGCCTTATGACAGGGCGCGATTCACCCTTCCACTTT
TRBV2	-	TRBJ2-5	TRBD2	CASSPTSGRGETQYF	TGTGCCAGCAGTCCGACTAGCGGGAGGGGTGAGACCCAGTACTTC
TRBV27	-	TRBJ1-1	TRBD1	CASTYRGSVTEAFF	TGTGCCAGTACGTACAGGGGATCGGTGACTGAAGCTTTCTTT
TRBV29-1	-	TRBJ2-5	-	CSVGGLPNQETQYF	TGCAGCGTTGGTGGACTACCTAACCAAGAGACCCAGTACTTC
TRBV18	-	TRBJ2-5	-	CASSPRVETQYF	TGTGCCAGCTCACCCCGCGTTGAGACCCAGTACTTC
TRBV5-1	once	TRBJ1-2	TRBD1	CASSFTGGAFYGYTF	TGCGCCAGCAGCTTTACAGGGGGCGCTTTCTATGGCTACACCTTC
TRBV7-8	-	TRBJ1-5	-	CASSLVAGAGQPQHF	TGTGCCAGCAGCTTAGTGGCAGGGGCGGGTCAGCCCCAGCATTTT
TRBV25-1	few	TRBJ2-7	-	CASSQSFEQYF	TGTGCCAGCAGTCAATCCTTCGAGCAGTACTTC
TRBV11-3	-	TRBJ2-7	TRBD2	CASSLGGTIVQYF	TGTGCCAGCAGCTTAGGAGGGACTATAGTGCAGTACTTC
TRBV18	-	TRBJ1-3	-	CASSPRRGPGNTIYF	TGTGCCAGCTCACCAAGGCGGGGACCTGGAAACACCATATATTTT
TRBV30	-	TRBJ2-7	TRBD2	CAWTLGVGEGEQYF	TGTGCCTGGACGCTAGGGGTCGGGGAGGGGGAGCAGTACTTC
TRBV6-5	-	TRBJ2-2	-	CASSYSGYGTGELFF	TGTGCCAGCAGTTATTCGGGGTACGGCACCGGGGAGCTGTTTTTT
TRBV2	-	TRBJ2-7	TRBD1	CASTGDSYEQYF	TGTGCCAGTACCGGGGACAGCTACGAGCAGTACTTC
TRBV27	-	TRBJ1-1	-	CASRQGFTEAFF	TGTGCCAGCAGACAGGGCTTCACTGAAGCTTTCTTT
TRBV27	-	TRBJ2-1	-	CASSLRGIYNEQFF	TGTGCCAGCAGTTTACGCGGGATATACAATGAGCAGTTCTTC
TRBV6-6	-	TRBJ1-5	-	CASSFPDQPQHF	TGTGCCAGCAGTTTCCCGGATCAGCCCCAGCATTTT
TRBV5-5	-	TRBJ1-4	TRBD1	CASSLVTGVNEKLFF	TGTGCCAGCAGCTTGGTGACAGGGGTGAATGAAAAACTGTTTTTT
TRBV13	-	TRBJ1-1	TRBD1	CASSSGQGSATEAFF	TGTGCCAGCAGCTCGGGACAGGGATCCGCCACTGAAGCTTTCTTT
TRBV30	-	TRBJ1-1	-	CAWSRRGDTEAFF	TGTGCCTGGTCCAGGCGCGGGGACACTGAAGCTTTCTTT
TRBV6-5	-	TRBJ2-3	TRBD2	CASSWERGGGDTQYF	TGTGCCAGCAGCTGGGAGCGGGGTGGTGGAGATACGCAGTATTTT